This T cell receptor (beta chain) was documented in a study of T cell changes during pregnancy in multiple sclerosis. Clones were sequenced by immunoSEQ multiplex PCR, and TCRdb holds only the in-frame ones, with some missing. The profile shows tens of thousands of clones, 80% to 95% of them singletons. The germline gives CDR1 SEHNR, CDR2 FQNEAQ (reference sequence). CDR3 length: 14 residues. V was pared by 5 bases and J by 5 bases, with 4 bases of the junction left unmatched. Sequenced material: peripheral blood, taken in the first trimester of pregnancy. The chain employs TRBV7-9 and TRBJ1-2; 11 nucleotides agree with TRBD1. The receptor was derived from a female donor with multiple sclerosis, enrolled in a pregnancy study. The CDR3 DNA reads as TGTGCCAGCAGCCTAGGGACAGGGGGTTATGGCTACACCTTC. Translation: CASSLGTGGYGYTF.